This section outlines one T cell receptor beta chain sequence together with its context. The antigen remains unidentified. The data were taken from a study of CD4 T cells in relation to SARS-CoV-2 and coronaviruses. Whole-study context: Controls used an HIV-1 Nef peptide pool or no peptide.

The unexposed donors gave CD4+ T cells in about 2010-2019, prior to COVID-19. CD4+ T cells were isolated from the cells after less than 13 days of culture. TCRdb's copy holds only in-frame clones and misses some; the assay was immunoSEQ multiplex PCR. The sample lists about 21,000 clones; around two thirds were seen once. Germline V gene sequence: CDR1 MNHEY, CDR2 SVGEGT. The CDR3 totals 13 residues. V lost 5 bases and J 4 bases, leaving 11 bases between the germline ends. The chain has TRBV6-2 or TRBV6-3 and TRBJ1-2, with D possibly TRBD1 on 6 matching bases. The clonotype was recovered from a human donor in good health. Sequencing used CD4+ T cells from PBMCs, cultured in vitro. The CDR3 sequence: CASSRLQGYGYTF. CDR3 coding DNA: TGTGCCAGCAGTCGATTACAGGGCTATGGCTACACCTTC.